This TCR beta chain was sequenced in a study of regulatory T cells in long-lasting Graves disease. This clonotype occurred a few times. The V and J ends lost 1 base and 5 bases respectively, with 14 bases between them. The V gene's germline CDR1 is SGHTA and CDR2 FQGNSA. The CDR3 is made up of 15 amino acids. The time point here: newly diagnosed GD, antithyroid drugs for less than 3 months. Scientists built the TCR library using RNA that was extracted from PBMCs. The patients were enrolled through endocrinology in Xi'an, China. Building the TCR beta libraries relied on iRepertoire HTBI primers, and CDR3 regions underwent Arm-PCR. Each CDR3 protein is one row after TCRdb ran MiXCR on the multiplex PCR reads. Among about 420,000 distinct CDR3 sequences, approximately 16% were seen once, and the ten largest hold approximately 22%. The sample was also reused in another study, on T cells in Graves' hyperthyroidism and ophthalmopathy. From that second work: Uncontrolled infection, other autoimmune disease, pregnancy and lactation each barred patients from inclusion. With the HTBI primer set, the TCR CDR3 went through a first round of RT-PCR. Blood samples included most of the expanded thyroid clonotypes exceeding 0.001.

The V call is TRBV7-2, the J call TRBJ2-5; no reliable D call. This specimen consisted of peripheral blood mononuclear cells (PBMCs), obtained at new diagnosis, from a patient treated with antithyroid drugs. The receptor comes from a young woman with Graves disease. The CDR3 region has the DNA TGTGCCAGCAGCTTAGAGACGGGCCCCTGGGAGACCCAGTACTTC. Translated: CASSLETGPWETQYF.